A selection of T cell receptor beta chains follows, all from one sample in a study of cytomegalovirus exposure and HLA in healthy donors. Profiling relied on immunoSEQ multiplex PCR, and the TCRdb table lists in-frame clones only, not all of them. Its table lists some 89,000 clones. The specimen sequenced was PBMCs. The receptors originated from a young woman in good health and CMV-seronegative. Each CDR3 is given with its conserved first and last residue. D genes are given only for firm matches.

d_call	v_call	j_call	cdr3_nt	cdr3_aa
NA	TRBV27	TRBJ1-2	TGTGCCAGCAGTTTAAGATCTACAGCATATGGCTACACCTTC	CASSLRSTAYGYTF
NA	TRBV5-1	TRBJ2-2	TGCGCCAGCAGCGAGGGGAACACCGGGGAGCTGTTTTTT	CASSEGNTGELFF
NA	TRBV27	TRBJ1-5	TGTGCCAGCAGTGAATCCAGGGGACAACAGCCCCAGCATTTT	CASSESRGQQPQHF
NA	TRBV28	TRBJ1-4	TGTGCCAGCAGGCGGGGACCTAATGAAAAACTGTTTTTT	CASRRGPNEKLFF
TRBD1	TRBV19	TRBJ2-1	TGTGCCAGTAGTAACCGGGACAGGGGAGGAAATGAGCAGTTCTTC	CASSNRDRGGNEQFF
NA	TRBV4-2	TRBJ2-3	TGTGCCAGCAGCCAGGACTACGGGGCCAGCACAGATACGCAGTATTTT	CASSQDYGASTDTQYF
TRBD2	TRBV19	TRBJ2-3	TGTGCCAGTAGTATCCTACTAGCGGGCGATACGCAGTATTTT	CASSILLAGDTQYF
NA	TRBV4-1	TRBJ1-5	TGCGCCAGCAGCCAAGATCAGGACAGTTATCAGCCCCAGCATTTT	CASSQDQDSYQPQHF
TRBD1	TRBV5-8	TRBJ2-2	TGTGCCAGCAGCAAGGACAGGGGGGACACCGGGGAGCTGTTTTTT	CASSKDRGDTGELFF
TRBD1	TRBV19	TRBJ2-7	TGTGCCAGCAACCTCGGACAGGGACAGAACGAGCAGTACTTC	CASNLGQGQNEQYF
NA	TRBV6-6	TRBJ1-6	TGTGCCAGCAGTTACGCAGGGAAGGATTCACCCCTCCACTTT	CASSYAGKDSPLHF
TRBD1	TRBV11-2	TRBJ1-4	TGTGCCAGCAGCCCGACAGGGCCTAGGGAAAAACTGTTTTTT	CASSPTGPREKLFF
NA	TRBV5-8	TRBJ2-2	TGTGCCAGCAGCTTGGTCGGGAACACCGGGGAGCTGTTTTTT	CASSLVGNTGELFF
NA	TRBV27	TRBJ2-1	TGTGCCAGCAGTCCGACTAGTCACAATGAGCAGTTCTTC	CASSPTSHNEQFF
NA	TRBV28	TRBJ2-7	TGTGCCAGCAGTCCCCCAGGGGACTACGAGCAGTACTTC	CASSPPGDYEQYF
NA	TRBV19	TRBJ2-7	TGTGCCAGTAGTATAGCGGGCAGGGGTACCATCTACGAGCAGTACTTC	CASSIAGRGTIYEQYF
NA	TRBV5-1	TRBJ1-4	TGCGCCAGCAGGGCGAAGGACAGCCTTAATGAAAAACTGTTTTTT	CASRAKDSLNEKLFF
TRBD1	TRBV7-2	TRBJ2-5	TGTGCCAGCAGCTCCGGACAGGGGGAAAAGACCCAGTACTTC	CASSSGQGEKTQYF
TRBD2	TRBV27	TRBJ2-3	TGTGCCAGCAGTTTAGGAACTAGCGGCACAGATACGCAGTATTTT	CASSLGTSGTDTQYF
NA	TRBV7-9	TRBJ2-3	TGTGCCAGCAATGGGGGCGGCACAGATACGCAGTATTTT	CASNGGGTDTQYF
TRBD1	TRBV28	TRBJ1-5	TGTGCCAGCTCGTTGAGCCCAGGGGGAAGGAGCAATCAGCCCCAGCATTTT	CASSLSPGGRSNQPQHF
NA	TRBV4-2	TRBJ2-1	TGTGCCAGCAGCCAAGAAACCCTGAGCAATGAGCAGTTCTTC	CASSQETLSNEQFF